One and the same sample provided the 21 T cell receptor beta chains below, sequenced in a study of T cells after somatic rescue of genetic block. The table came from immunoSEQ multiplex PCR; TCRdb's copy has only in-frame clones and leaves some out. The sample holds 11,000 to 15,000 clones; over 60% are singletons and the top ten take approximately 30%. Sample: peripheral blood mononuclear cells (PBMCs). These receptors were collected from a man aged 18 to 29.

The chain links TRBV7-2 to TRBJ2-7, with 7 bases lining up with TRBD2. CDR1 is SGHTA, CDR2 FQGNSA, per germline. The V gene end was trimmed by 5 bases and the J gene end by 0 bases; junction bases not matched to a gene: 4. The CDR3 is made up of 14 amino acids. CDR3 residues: CASSGGGSSYEQYF. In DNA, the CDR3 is TGTGCCAGCAGCGGGGGAGGGAGCTCCTACGAGCAGTACTTC.

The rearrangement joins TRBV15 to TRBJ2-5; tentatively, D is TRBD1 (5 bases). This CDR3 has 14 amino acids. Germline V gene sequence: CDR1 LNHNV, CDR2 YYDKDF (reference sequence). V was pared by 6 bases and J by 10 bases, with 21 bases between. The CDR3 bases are TGTGCCACCAGGGCAGGGTGGGGAACAGAGCTCCAGTACTTC. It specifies CATRAGWGTELQYF.

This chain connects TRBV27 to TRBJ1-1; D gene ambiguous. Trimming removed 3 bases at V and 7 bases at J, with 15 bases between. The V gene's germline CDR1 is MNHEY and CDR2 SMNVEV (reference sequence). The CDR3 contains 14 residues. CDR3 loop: CASSLRELAGEAFF. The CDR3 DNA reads TGTGCCAGCAGTTTGCGGGAGCTTGCGGGTGAAGCTTTCTTT.

As DNA, the CDR3 is TGTGCCAGCTCACCCCGGACAGGGGGACCCAATGAGCAGTTCTTC. This sequence encodes CASSPRTGGPNEQFF. The V gene is TRBV18, the J gene TRBJ2-1; TRBD1 aligns across 10 bases. The CDR3 contains 15 residues. V lost 3 bases to trimming and J lost 6 bases; unmatched junction nucleotides: 5. The germline V gene has CDR1 KGHSH and CDR2 LQKENI.

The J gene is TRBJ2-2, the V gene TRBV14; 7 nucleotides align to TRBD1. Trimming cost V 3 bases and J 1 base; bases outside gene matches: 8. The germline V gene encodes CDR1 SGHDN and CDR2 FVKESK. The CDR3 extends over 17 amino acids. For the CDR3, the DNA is TGTGCCAGCAGCCACGGGTGGAACAGGGGGAACACCGGGGAGCTGTTTTTT. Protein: CASSHGWNRGNTGELFF. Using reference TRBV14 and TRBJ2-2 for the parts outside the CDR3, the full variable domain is EAGVTQFPSHSVIEKGQTVTLRCDPISGHDNLYWYRRVMGKEIKFLLHFVKESKQDESGMPNNRFLAERTGGTYSTLKVQPAELEDSGVYFCASSHGWNRGNTGELFFGEGSRLTVL.

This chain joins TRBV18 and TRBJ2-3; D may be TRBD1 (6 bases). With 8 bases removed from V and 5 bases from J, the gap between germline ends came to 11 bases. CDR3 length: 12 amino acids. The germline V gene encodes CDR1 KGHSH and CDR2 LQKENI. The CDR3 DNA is TGTGCCAGCGCCGAGGGGGAAGATACGCAGTATTTT. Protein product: CASAEGEDTQYF.

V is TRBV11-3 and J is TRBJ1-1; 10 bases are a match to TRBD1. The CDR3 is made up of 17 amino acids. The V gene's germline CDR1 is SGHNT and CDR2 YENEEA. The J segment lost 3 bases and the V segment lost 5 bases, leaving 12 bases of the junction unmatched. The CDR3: CASSRTRDRGEDTEAFF. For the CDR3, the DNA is TGTGCCAGCAGCCGGACTAGGGACAGGGGAGAGGACACTGAAGCTTTCTTT.

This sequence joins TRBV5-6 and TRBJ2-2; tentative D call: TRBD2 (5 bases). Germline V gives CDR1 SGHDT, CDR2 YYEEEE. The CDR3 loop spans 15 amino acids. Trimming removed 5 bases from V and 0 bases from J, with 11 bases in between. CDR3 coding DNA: TGTGCCAGCAGTTTCGGGGTCTCGAACACCGGGGAGCTGTTTTTT. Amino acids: CASSFGVSNTGELFF. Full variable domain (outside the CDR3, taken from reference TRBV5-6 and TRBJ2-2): DAGVTQSPTHLIKTRGQQVTLRCSPKSGHDTVSWYQQALGQGPQFIFQYYEEEERQRGNFPDRFSGHQFPNYSSELNVNALLLGDSALYLCASSFGVSNTGELFFGEGSRLTVL.

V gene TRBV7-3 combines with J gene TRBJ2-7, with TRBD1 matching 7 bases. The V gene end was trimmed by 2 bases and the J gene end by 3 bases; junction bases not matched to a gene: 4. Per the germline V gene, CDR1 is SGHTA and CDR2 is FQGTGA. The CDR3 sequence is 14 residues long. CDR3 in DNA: TGTGCCAGCAGCTTACAGACAGGGTACTACGAGCAGTACTTC. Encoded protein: CASSLQTGYYEQYF.

CDR3 in amino acids: CASSAQTYTGELFF. CDR3 sequence (DNA): TGTGCCAGCAGTGCACAGACTTACACCGGGGAGCTGTTTTTT. The chain carries TRBV2 and TRBJ2-2; D gene unclear. This CDR3 is built from 14 residues. Trimming took off 4 bases at V and 3 bases at J, with 9 bases between the two ends. Germline V gene data show CDR1 as SNHLY and CDR2 as FYNNEI.

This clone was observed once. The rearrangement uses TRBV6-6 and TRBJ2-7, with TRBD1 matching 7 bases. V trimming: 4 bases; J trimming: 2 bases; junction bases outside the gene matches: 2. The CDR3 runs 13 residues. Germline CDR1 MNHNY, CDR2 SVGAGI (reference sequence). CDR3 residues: CASSLDRTYEQYF. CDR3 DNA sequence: TGTGCCAGCAGTTTGGACAGGACCTACGAGCAGTACTTC.

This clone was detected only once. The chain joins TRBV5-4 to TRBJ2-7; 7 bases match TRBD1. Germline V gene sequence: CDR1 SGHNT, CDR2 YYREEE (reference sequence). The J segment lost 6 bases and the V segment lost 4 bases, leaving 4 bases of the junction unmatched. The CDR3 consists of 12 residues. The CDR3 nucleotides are TGTGCCAGCAGCCCCGACAGGGTCGAGCAGTACTTC. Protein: CASSPDRVEQYF.

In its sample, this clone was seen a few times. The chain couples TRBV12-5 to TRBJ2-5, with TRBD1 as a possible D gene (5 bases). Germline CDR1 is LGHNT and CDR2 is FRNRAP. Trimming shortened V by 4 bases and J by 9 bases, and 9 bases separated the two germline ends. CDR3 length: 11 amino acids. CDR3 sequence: CASGSLGPQYF. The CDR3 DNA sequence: TGTGCTAGTGGTTCACTGGGGCCCCAGTACTTC.

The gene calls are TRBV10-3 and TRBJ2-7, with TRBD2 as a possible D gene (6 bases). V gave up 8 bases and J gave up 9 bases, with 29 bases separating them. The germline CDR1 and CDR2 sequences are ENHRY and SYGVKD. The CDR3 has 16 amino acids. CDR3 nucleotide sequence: TGTGCCATCCGGGGTTCGCCGGAGGGCCAAGAGAAGGTGCAGTACTTC. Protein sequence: CAIRGSPEGQEKVQYF.

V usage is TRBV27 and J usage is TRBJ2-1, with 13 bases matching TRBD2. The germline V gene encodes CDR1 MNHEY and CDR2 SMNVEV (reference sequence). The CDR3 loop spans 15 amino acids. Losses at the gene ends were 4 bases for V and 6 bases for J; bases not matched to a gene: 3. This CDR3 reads CASSYGTSGVNEQFF. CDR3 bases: TGTGCCAGCAGTTACGGGACTAGCGGGGTCAATGAGCAGTTCTTC.

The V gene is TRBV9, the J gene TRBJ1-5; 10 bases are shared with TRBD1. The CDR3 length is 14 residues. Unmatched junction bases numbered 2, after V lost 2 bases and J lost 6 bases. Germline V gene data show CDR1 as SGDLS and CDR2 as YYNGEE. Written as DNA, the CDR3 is TGTGCCAGCAGCGTGGGGACAGGGGCTCAGCCCCAGCATTTT. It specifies CASSVGTGAQPQHF.

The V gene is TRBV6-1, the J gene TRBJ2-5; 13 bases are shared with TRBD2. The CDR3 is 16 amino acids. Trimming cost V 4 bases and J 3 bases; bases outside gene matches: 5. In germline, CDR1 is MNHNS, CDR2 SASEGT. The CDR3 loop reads CASSGGGLAGKETQYF. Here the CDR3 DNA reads TGTGCCAGCAGTGGCGGGGGACTAGCGGGGAAAGAGACCCAGTACTTC.

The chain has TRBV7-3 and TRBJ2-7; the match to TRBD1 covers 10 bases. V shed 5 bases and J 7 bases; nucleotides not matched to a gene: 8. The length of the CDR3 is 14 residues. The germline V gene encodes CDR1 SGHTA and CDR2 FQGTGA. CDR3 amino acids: CASSQRQGAGEQYF. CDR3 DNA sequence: TGTGCCAGCAGCCAACGACAGGGGGCGGGAGAGCAGTACTTC.

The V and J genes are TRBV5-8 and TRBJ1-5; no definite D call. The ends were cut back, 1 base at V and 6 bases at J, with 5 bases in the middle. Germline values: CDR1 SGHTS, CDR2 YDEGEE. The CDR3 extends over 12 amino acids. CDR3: CASSLSSQPQHF. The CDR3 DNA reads TGTGCCAGCAGCTTGAGTAGTCAGCCCCAGCATTTT.

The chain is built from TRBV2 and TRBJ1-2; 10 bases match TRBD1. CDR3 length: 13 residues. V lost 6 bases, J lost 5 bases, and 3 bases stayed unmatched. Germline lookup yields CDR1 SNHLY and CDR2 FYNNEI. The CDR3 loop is CASSWGQGYGYTF. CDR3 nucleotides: TGTGCCAGCAGCTGGGGACAGGGGTATGGCTACACCTTC.

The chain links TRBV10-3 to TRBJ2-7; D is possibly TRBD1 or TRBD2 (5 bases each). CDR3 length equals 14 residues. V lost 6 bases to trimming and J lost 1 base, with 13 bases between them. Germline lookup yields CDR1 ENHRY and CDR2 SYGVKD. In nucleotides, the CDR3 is TGTGCCATCAGCAGTAGGGGAGAGTCCTACGAGCAGTACTTC. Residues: CAISSRGESYEQYF.